The source of this T cell receptor (beta chain) is a study of blood T cells in healthy people across ages. Study-wide points: Roughly linear age-related decline in beta diversity appeared, significant by age approximately 43. In long-lived donors, naive CD4+ cell counts and diversity exceeded those of aged donors.

There are 13 residues in the CDR3. Germline CDR1 and CDR2: MGHDK and SYGVNS. V lost 4 bases to trimming and J lost 1 base, with 7 bases between them. A second PCR of 7 to 11 cycles used a sample-barcoded 5' primer and a J-beta primer mix. All cDNA molecules were each tagged by a template-switch adaptor with 12 random nucleotides. TCRdb fed the 5' RACE reads into MiXCR, producing one record per CDR3 protein. The data contain about 1,400,000 distinct CDR3 sequences, 55% to 75% of them singletons. As for this clonotype: No antigen is known for it.

Drawn from each donor were ten milliliters of peripheral blood. The chain combines TRBV25-1 with TRBJ1-1; maybe TRBD1 (5 bases). This TCR was sampled from a young man in good health. The material sequenced was blood. The CDR3 nucleotides read TGTGCCAGCAGTGGCGGGGCGAACACTGAAGCTTTCTTT. This translates into CASSGGANTEAFF.